This TCR beta chain was identified during a study of T cell repertoires in cytomegalovirus infection. Study details: CMV infection together with matching HLA type was indicated by public TCR beta signatures. Study outcomes and limitations: Ex vivo, HLA-C-restricted CMV-specific TCR beta clonotypes prevailed over the rest of the response.

There are a few counts of this clonotype. Its specificity is unknown. TCRdb re-called the reads with MiXCR, one entry per CDR3 protein. The sample lists 650,000 to 900,000 distinct CDR3 sequences, about 29% occurring once. Trimming removed 4 bases from V and 0 bases from J; junction bases left unmatched: 11. CDR3 size: 18 residues. Per germline, CDR1 MNHEY and CDR2 SMNVEV (reference sequence). The V gene is TRBV27, the J gene TRBJ1-5; 8 bases are a match to TRBD1. Sequencing used cultured CD8+ T cells from PBMCs, obtained from culture after CMV antigen stimulation. This TCR came from a human donor in good health (CMV status not recorded). Some clones in this sample may be carry-over from other donors' samples. The CDR3 loop reads CASSSHRDRTNSNQPQHF. The CDR3 DNA reads TGTGCCAGCAGTTCCCATAGGGACAGGACTAATAGCAATCAGCCCCAGCATTTT.